The clone carrying this T cell receptor (beta chain) was detected a few times. Its antigen is unidentified. The CDR3 contains 13 residues. The V end lost 4 bases, the J end lost 7 bases, and 16 bases lay between the germline ends. Germline V CDR1 and CDR2: SQVTM, ANQGSEA. This sample was included in a study of identical twins. Unique molecular identifiers were present on the cDNA, and a universal primer site came from template switching. TCRdb fed the 5' RACE reads into MiXCR, producing one record per CDR3 protein. The sample contains about 240,000 distinct CDR3 sequences, 6% to 8% of which appear only once. Notes on the study in general: Twins shared beta out-of-frame sequences in excess, but this excess was weaker. Low generation probability was overrepresented in out-of-frame alpha sequences shared by twins. Abundant beta clonotypes from cord blood bore fewer insertions; memory repertoires lacked this pattern.

These sequences were also reported in another study, on yellow fever vaccine responses in identical twins.

The gene calls are TRBV29-1 and TRBJ1-1; perhaps TRBD1 as D (5 bases). This clonotype was sampled from a young woman in good health. Material: CD8+ T cells sorted from blood. The CDR3 is CSVGRGDGGEAFF. Written as DNA, the CDR3 is TGCAGCGTTGGGAGAGGGGATGGAGGTGAAGCTTTCTTT.